The 28 T cell receptor beta chains in this list originate from one sample, sequenced in a study of tumor-infiltrating lymphocytes in primary liver carcinoma. The template, about 510 ng total RNA, yielded TCR beta cDNA made with a constant-region primer. Three rounds of nested multiplex PCR with slightly modified ARM-PCR produced TCR beta libraries. TRBV1-TRBV30 forward primers paired with a C-beta reverse primer were used in the first two PCR rounds, which ran about 11 cycles each. A single record per CDR3 protein comes from TCRdb applying MiXCR to the multiplex PCR reads. The profile shows 40,000 to 50,000 distinct CDR3 sequences, 70% to 80% of them singletons. DNA and RNA were both co-extracted from 20-30 mg of bulk tissue that had not been sorted. Sequenced material: liver tumor tissue from sampling region 3. This sample's subset: tumor region T3, left-lateral pole. All receptors come from a middle-aged man with primary liver carcinoma and hepatitis B virus infection.

This clonotype was counted ten times or more. The genes are TRBV29-1 and TRBJ2-1, with D perhaps TRBD1 (6 bases). Germline CDR1 is SQVTM and CDR2 is ANQGSEA. This CDR3 comprises 11 residues. V was trimmed by 6 bases and J by 7 bases, leaving 10 bases between them. The CDR3 here is CSVPRGNEQFF. CDR3 sequence (DNA): TGCAGCGTGCCCAGGGGAAATGAGCAGTTCTTC.

On this clonotype itself: At one end the junction does not follow the germline gene, possibly because of a read error. The chain carries TRBV29-1 and TRBJ2-1; a weak D match, TRBD1 (6 bases). In germline, CDR1 is SQVTM, CDR2 ANQGSEA. The CDR3 length is 18 residues. The CDR3 loop reads CSVGNSGRIRGSYNKQFF. CDR3 DNA sequence: TGCAGCGTGGGTAATAGTGGGAGAATCAGGGGCTCCTACAATAAGCAGTTCTTC.

To note about this clonotype: At one boundary the junction diverges from the germline segment, which might be a read error. The chain combines TRBV6-5 with TRBJ2-2, with TRBD2 matching 7 bases. Germline CDR1 and CDR2: MNHEY and SVGAGI. This CDR3 comprises 16 residues. CDR3 region: CASSYWDYTGTGEPFF. The CDR3 bases are TGTGCCAGCAGTTACTGGGACTACACGGGGACCGGGGAGCCGTTTTTT.

The V gene is TRBV4-2, the J gene TRBJ2-5; 7 nucleotides match TRBD2. This CDR3 is built from 15 residues. Per the germline V gene, CDR1 is LGHNA and CDR2 is YNFKEQ. Unmatched junction bases numbered 13, after V lost 7 bases and J lost 5 bases. The CDR3 nucleotides are TGTGCCAGCATCCAGCGGCTAGCGGTGGAGGAGACCCAGTACTTC. Its protein is CASIQRLAVEETQYF.

In the case of this clonotype: It may be a read error: a sequence one base away is much more abundant. The chain uses TRBV16 and TRBJ2-3; D uncertain. The CDR3 consists of 14 residues. The V end lost 2 bases, the J end lost 2 bases, and 8 bases lay between the germline ends. CDR1 and CDR2 from the germline V gene are KGHSY and FQNENV. CDR3 sequence: CASSQDWPTDTQYF. CDR3 bases: TGTGCCAGCAGCCAAGACTGGCCCACAGATACGCAGTATTTT.

This clonotype was observed once. Its ends do not fully match the called genes, so a read error is possible. V gene TRBV6-5 combines with J gene TRBJ2-2; D is possibly TRBD1 (5 bases). This CDR3 is built from 15 residues. Germline assignment: CDR1 MNHEY and CDR2 SVGAGI. The CDR3 coding sequence is TGTGCCAGCAGTTACGATCCAGCCAGGGCTGCGGAGCCGTTTTTT. Residues: CASSYDPARAAEPFF.

On this clonotype: No conserved phenylalanine or tryptophan ends this CDR3, so it is likely a read error. The chain is built from TRBV12-5 and TRBJ2-2; D gene ambiguous. Per germline, CDR1 LGHNT and CDR2 FRNRAP. The CDR3 totals 16 residues. The CDR3: CASGPPGSSKTGELFS. The CDR3 nucleotides read TGTGCTAGTGGTCCCCCGGGCAGCTCGAAGACCGGGGAGCTGTTTTCT.

The rearrangement links TRBV4-1 to TRBJ2-3; D possibly corresponds to TRBD2 (6 bases). Germline values: CDR1 MGHRA, CDR2 YSYEKL. There are 16 residues in the CDR3. CDR3 loop: CISSPEAGISTDTQYF. The CDR3 DNA reads TGCATCAGCAGCCCAGAGGCGGGGATAAGCACAGATACGCAGTATTTT.

Concerning this clonotype itself: Given a much more abundant clone one base away, this may be a read error. The V call is TRBV7-9, the J call TRBJ2-1; the D call may be TRBD1 or TRBD2 (5 bases each). CDR3 length: 13 residues. Germline V gene data show CDR1 as SEHNR and CDR2 as FQNEAQ (reference sequence). CDR3 region: CSSRPNMGDEQFF. The CDR3 DNA reads TGTTCCAGCAGACCGAACATGGGGGATGAGCAGTTCTTC.

As regards this clonotype: This could be a read error, since a much larger clone is one nucleotide away. This chain joins TRBV9 and TRBJ2-3; D uncertain. Trimming removed 3 bases at V and 0 bases at J, with 11 bases between. This CDR3 spans 15 amino acids. From germline, CDR1 is SGDLS and CDR2 YYNGEE. CDR3 in amino acids: CASSAAPDSTDTQYF. The CDR3 DNA follows: TGTGCCAGCAGCGCCGCCCCCGATAGCACAGATACGCAGTATTTT. The full variable domain, with the rest looked up from reference TRBV9 and TRBJ2-3, is DSGVTQTPKHLITATGQRVTLRCSPRSGDLSVYWYQQSLDQGLQFLIQYYNGEERAKGNILERFSAQQFPDLHSELNLSSLELGDSALYFCASSAAPDSTDTQYFGPGTRLTVL.

For this clonotype: Without the conserved terminal phenylalanine or tryptophan, this CDR3 likely stems from a read error. V gene TRBV12-3 or TRBV12-4 combines with J gene TRBJ2-7; 7 bases agree with TRBD2. The CDR3 sequence is 15 residues long. CDR3 sequence reads: CASSLSGIVSHEQYL. The CDR3 nucleotides are TGTGCCAGCAGTTTAAGCGGGATTGTCTCCCACGAGCAGTACTTA.

As for this clonotype: A junction end diverges from the germline sequence, so it may reflect a read error. The rearrangement joins TRBV11-2 to TRBJ1-2, with D uncertain. This CDR3 is built from 14 residues. Germline V gene sequence: CDR1 SGHAT, CDR2 FQNNGV. CDR3 residues: CAISPANRDYGYTF. The DNA for the CDR3 is TGTGCCATCAGCCCAGCCAATAGGGACTATGGCTACACCTTC.

Concerning this clonotype: An end of the junction does not agree with germline; a read error may underlie this. The rearrangement uses TRBV4-2 and TRBJ2-5; D perhaps matches TRBD2 (8 bases). This CDR3 contains 17 residues. Looked up from germline, CDR1 is LGHNA and CDR2 is YNFKEQ. CDR3: CANSSGGLAGPQETQYF. Here the CDR3 DNA reads TGTGCCAACAGCTCAGGGGGGCTAGCGGGCCCCCAAGAGACCCAGTACTTC.

The table lists this clonotype with many counts. This chain joins TRBV2 and TRBJ2-7; D not certain. This CDR3 spans 13 amino acids. CDR1 SNHLY and CDR2 FYNNEI come from the germline V gene. The ends were cut back, 10 bases at V and 2 bases at J, with 15 bases in the middle. DNA for the CDR3: TGTGCCACGACCGACACCGCAACCTACGAGCAGTACTTC. Translation: CATTDTATYEQYF.

V gene TRBV6-1 combines with J gene TRBJ2-1, with 7 positions matching TRBD2. Germline V gene data show CDR1 as MNHNS and CDR2 as SASEGT. The CDR3 sequence is 17 residues long. V was clipped by 4 bases and J by 7 bases; unmatched bases: 16. The CDR3, as DNA: TGTGCCAGCAGTGGGGGGTCTCGGGCGGGAGAGGTGAATGAGCAGTTCTTC. It specifies CASSGGSRAGEVNEQFF.

J is TRBJ1-2 and V is TRBV10-3; TRBD1 aligns across 11 bases. This CDR3 has 16 residues. V lost 1 base to trimming and J lost 11 bases; unmatched junction nucleotides: 12. Per the germline V gene, CDR1 is ENHRY and CDR2 is SYGVKD. DNA of the CDR3: TGTGCCATCAGTGAGTTGGACAGGGGGCGCGAAGGTGGTTACACCTTC. Translated: CAISELDRGREGGYTF.

V is TRBV4-1 and J is TRBJ1-1, with D perhaps TRBD1 (6 bases). Trimming cost V 5 bases and J 4 bases, with 11 bases left between them. Germline V gene lookup returns CDR1 MGHRA and CDR2 YSYEKL. This CDR3 region has 13 residues. The CDR3 DNA reads as TGCGCCAGCAGCTACAGGGAGGGCACTGAAGCTTTCTTT. It codes for CASSYREGTEAFF.

Worth noting for this clonotype: This is likely a read error, given that the CDR3 carries no conserved phenylalanine or tryptophan at its end. V gene TRBV6-6 combines with J gene TRBJ2-3, with D perhaps TRBD2 (5 bases). In germline, CDR1 is MNHNY, CDR2 SVGAGI (reference sequence). The length of the CDR3 is 14 residues. CDR3 nucleotides: TGTGCCAGCAGTTTCCTAGCAGGAACAGACACGCAGTATCTT. Amino acid sequence: CASSFLAGTDTQYL.

Comments on this clonotype: Germline and junction disagree at one end, which may indicate a read error. CDR3 amino acids: CASSECTSGRGADTQYF. CDR3 DNA: TGCGCCAGCAGTGAATGTACTAGCGGGAGGGGGGCGGATACGCAGTACTTT. The chain links TRBV10-2 to TRBJ2-3; 13 positions agree with TRBD2. Germline CDR1 is WSHSY and CDR2 is SAAADI. The CDR3 consists of 17 residues.

This clonotype has more than one count but fewer than ten. The chain recombines TRBV20-1 with TRBJ2-7; 13 bases align to TRBD2. After removal of 6 bases from V and 2 bases from J, the junction contained 7 bases not matched to a gene. Germline V lookup: CDR1 DFQATT, CDR2 SNEGSKA (reference sequence). The CDR3 runs to 15 residues. The CDR3 sequence is CSATTSGRNTYEQYF. The CDR3 nucleotides read TGCAGTGCCACGACTAGCGGGAGGAACACCTACGAGCAGTACTTC.

As for this clonotype: One end of the junction does not line up with germline, which may come from a read error. The chain is built from TRBV11-2 and TRBJ2-1; D not certain. The length of the CDR3 is 12 residues. From germline, CDR1 is SGHAT and CDR2 FQNNGV. DNA of the CDR3: TGTGCCAGTAGCCCGGAGTACAGTGAGCAGTTCTTT. Protein sequence: CASSPEYSEQFF. The whole variable domain, filled in from reference TRBV11-2 and TRBJ2-1, reads EAGVAQSPRYKIIEKRQSVAFWCNPISGHATLYWYQQILGQGPKLLIQFQNNGVVDDSQLPKDRFSAERLKGVDSTLKIQPAKLEDSAVYLCASSPEYSEQFFGPGTRLTVL.

Many counts were recorded for this clonotype. This chain joins TRBV2 and TRBJ2-1; 10 nucleotides agree with TRBD2. The CDR3 loop spans 14 amino acids. Germline V gene data show CDR1 as SNHLY and CDR2 as FYNNEI. V dropped 6 bases and J dropped 2; count of bases not matched to a gene: 1. CDR3 region: CASRGTSAYNEQFF. The CDR3 region has the DNA TGTGCCAGCAGGGGGACTAGCGCCTACAATGAGCAGTTCTTC.

The rearrangement joins TRBV28 to TRBJ1-4, with 8 bases identical to TRBD1. Germline trimming cut 5 bases from V and 7 bases from J; bases unmatched to any gene: 6. This CDR3 is built from 14 residues. The germline gives CDR1 MDHEN, CDR2 SYDVKM. Here the CDR3 reads CASSMTGVSEKLFF. CDR3 in DNA: TGTGCCAGCAGTATGACAGGGGTTAGTGAAAAACTGTTTTTT.

This clonotype turned up a few times. A much larger clone differs from this one at a single base, so this may be a read error. The chain is built from TRBV28 and TRBJ2-7, with D possibly matching TRBD2 (5 bases). This CDR3 region has 14 residues. Germline CDR1 is MDHEN and CDR2 is SYDVKM. This CDR3 is CASTLLRGGGEQCF. The CDR3 region has the DNA TGTGCCAGCACCCTCCTTCGCGGAGGAGGCGAGCAGTGCTTC.

At least ten counts were recorded for this clonotype. A much larger clone lies one base from this, so it may be a read error. No conserved phenylalanine or tryptophan ends this CDR3, so it is likely a read error. The chain employs TRBV10-1 and TRBJ1-1, with a tentative D call TRBD1 (5 bases). This CDR3 contains 13 residues. Between the trimmed V and J ends, which lost 5 bases and 1 base, there was a span of 8 bases. Germline CDR1 is WNHNN and CDR2 is SYGVQD (reference sequence). The CDR3 is CASSLTENTEAFL. In DNA, the CDR3 is TGCGCCAGCAGTCTGACAGAGAACACTGAAGCTTTCCTT.

To note about this clonotype: A much larger clone differs from this one at a single base, so this may be a read error. The rearrangement uses TRBV28 and TRBJ1-1; D is possibly TRBD1 (5 bases). Germline CDR1 is MDHEN and CDR2 is SYDVKM. Trimming took 5 bases from V and 7 from J, leaving 14 bases between them. There are 13 residues in the CDR3. The CDR3 nucleotides read TGTGCCAGCAGTGCCCCAGGGCCCAATGAAGCTTTCTTT. Translated: CASSAPGPNEAFF.

The sample holds one count of this clonotype. A junction boundary mismatches the germline segment, possibly from a read error. This rearrangement joins TRBV11-2 to TRBJ1-6; D is ambiguous. The germline V gene has CDR1 SGHAT and CDR2 FQNNGV. CDR3 length: 14 residues. CDR3 sequence (DNA): TGTACCAGCAGCTTACAGAGAGCGAATTCACCCCTCCACTTT. Translation: CTSSLQRANSPLHF.

There are many counts of this clonotype. The V and J genes are TRBV14 and TRBJ2-1; D unresolved. CDR1 is SGHDN, CDR2 FVKESK, per germline. V lost 7 bases and J lost 3, with 7 bases in between. The CDR3 length is 12 residues. The CDR3: CASTAGYNEQFF. As DNA, the CDR3 is TGTGCCAGCACGGCTGGCTACAATGAGCAGTTCTTC. Together with reference TRBV14 and TRBJ2-1, the CDR3 gives the full variable domain: EAGVTQFPSHSVIEKGQTVTLRCDPISGHDNLYWYRRVMGKEIKFLLHFVKESKQDESGMPNNRFLAERTGGTYSTLKVQPAELEDSGVYFCASTAGYNEQFFGPGTRLTVL.